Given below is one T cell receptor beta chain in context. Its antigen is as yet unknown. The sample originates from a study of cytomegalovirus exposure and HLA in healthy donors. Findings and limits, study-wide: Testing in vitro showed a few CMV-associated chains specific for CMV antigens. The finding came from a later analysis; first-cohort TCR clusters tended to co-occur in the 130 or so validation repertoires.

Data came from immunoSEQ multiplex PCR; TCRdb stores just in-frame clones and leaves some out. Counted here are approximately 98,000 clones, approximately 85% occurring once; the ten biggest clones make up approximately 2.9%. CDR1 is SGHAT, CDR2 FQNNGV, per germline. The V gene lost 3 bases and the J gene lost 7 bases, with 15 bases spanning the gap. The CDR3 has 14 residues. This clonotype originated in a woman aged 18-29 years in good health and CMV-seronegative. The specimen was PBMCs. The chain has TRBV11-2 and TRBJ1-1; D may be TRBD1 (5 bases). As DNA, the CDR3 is TGTGCCAGCAGCTTGGTTCGGCAGGGACTTGAAGCTTTCTTT. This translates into CASSLVRQGLEAFF.